The 32 T cell receptor beta chains below come from one sample, sequenced in a study of shared clonotypes between healthy human individuals. Assay used: immunoSEQ multiplex PCR; TCRdb lists only in-frame clones, some missing. Here the sample spans about 640,000 clones, roughly 78% being singletons. Material: memory CD4+ T cells sorted from blood. The subset was: CD45RA-negative fraction. These receptors originate from a woman aged 30 to 39 in good health.

This clone was detected many times. The CDR3 bases are TGCGCCAGCAGCTTGGTAACGAGTCGGGGATACGAGCAGTACTTC. This codes for CASSLVTSRGYEQYF. The genes are TRBV5-1 and TRBJ2-7; tentatively, D is TRBD2 (5 bases). The CDR3 covers 15 residues. CDR1 SGHRS and CDR2 YFSETQ come from the germline V gene. The V end was cut by 0 bases, the J end by 4 bases, with 14 bases between.

The CDR3 nucleotides read TGTGCCAGCAGTTTAACCCGTCTGACAGATACGCAGTATTTT. It yields the protein CASSLTRLTDTQYF. The chain uses TRBV27 and TRBJ2-3; D ambiguous. The germline V gene has CDR1 MNHEY and CDR2 SMNVEV (reference sequence). CDR3 size: 14 residues. Deletions cut 2 bases from V and 3 bases from J, with 9 bases between.

This clone is a singleton in its sample. V is TRBV19 and J is TRBJ1-5; D gene unclear. Germline V gene data show CDR1 as LNHDA and CDR2 as SQIVND (reference sequence). Trimming pared 5 bases from V and 0 bases from J, leaving 17 bases between. This CDR3 is built from 17 residues. CDR3 nucleotide sequence: TGTGCCAGTAGTCAAACCTTGAACACCTATAGCAATCAGCCCCAGCATTTT. Translated, it gives CASSQTLNTYSNQPQHF.

This chain links TRBV30 with TRBJ2-7; D could derive from TRBD1 or TRBD2 (5 bases each). CDR3 length equals 12 residues. The V end lost 0 bases, the J end lost 5 bases, and 8 bases lay between the germline ends. Germline CDR1 and CDR2: GTSNPN and SVGIG (reference sequence). CDR3 sequence (DNA): TGTGCCTGGAGTGTTAGGGACCACGAGCAGTACTTC. Its translation is CAWSVRDHEQYF.

Ten or more counts support this clone. The chain carries TRBV5-4 and TRBJ1-3, with 8 bases aligning to TRBD1. The J segment lost 2 bases and the V segment lost 4 bases, leaving 11 bases of the junction unmatched. This CDR3 spans 17 amino acids. Germline lookup yields CDR1 SGHNT and CDR2 YYREEE (reference sequence). CDR3 sequence: CASSTLQGATTGNTIYF. CDR3 sequence (DNA): TGTGCCAGCAGCACCCTCCAGGGGGCTACTACTGGAAACACCATATATTTT.

This chain uses TRBV7-9 with TRBJ2-2; D not certain. V lost 2 bases to trimming and J lost 8 bases, with 12 bases between them. Germline CDR1 reads SEHNR; CDR2 reads FQNEAQ (reference sequence). The CDR3 loop spans 14 amino acids. The CDR3 sequence is CASSLTAGTGELFF. DNA for the CDR3: TGTGCCAGCAGCTTAACGGCAGGAACTGGGGAGCTGTTTTTT.

This clone came up once. The chain is built from TRBV5-1 and TRBJ1-2; a weak D match, TRBD1 (5 bases). The CDR3 consists of 12 residues. Trimming stripped 8 bases from V and 6 bases from J, with 14 bases between. The germline CDR1 and CDR2 sequences are SGHRS and YFSETQ. The CDR3 is CASQRGGDGYTF. The CDR3 coding sequence is TGCGCCAGTCAGAGGGGAGGCGATGGCTACACCTTC.

This clone was seen just once. The chain has TRBV27 and TRBJ2-7; TRBD2 agrees at 7 bases. The V and J ends lost 1 base and 5 bases, in that order; junction bases with no gene match: 8. The CDR3 is 15 residues long. Looked up from germline, CDR1 is MNHEY and CDR2 is SMNVEV (reference sequence). CDR3 amino acids: CASSLYPSGNNEQYF. CDR3 bases: TGTGCCAGCAGTTTATATCCGAGCGGGAACAACGAGCAGTACTTC.

This clone turned up a few times. J is TRBJ2-7 and V is TRBV6-5; 11 nucleotides agree with TRBD2. V lost 4 bases to trimming and J lost 5 bases; unmatched junction nucleotides: 4. The CDR3 has 14 residues. Germline CDR1 MNHEY, CDR2 SVGAGI. CDR3 amino acids: CASSFTSGSHEQYF. The CDR3 DNA is TGTGCCAGCAGTTTCACTAGCGGGAGTCACGAGCAGTACTTC.

This clone was seen a handful of times. This sample includes further DNA sequences coding for the same CDR3. The chain combines TRBV7-3 with TRBJ2-7; no clear D. V was clipped by 3 bases and J by 0 bases, with 3 bases between them. CDR1 and CDR2 (germline): SGHTA, FQGTGA. There are 12 residues in the CDR3. The CDR3 here is CASSFPSYEQYF. CDR3 DNA: TGTGCCAGCAGCTTTCCCTCCTACGAGCAGTACTTC.

This clone has a handful of counts. The genes are TRBV10-3 and TRBJ2-3, with 7 bases fitting TRBD2. Germline assignment: CDR1 ENHRY and CDR2 SYGVKD. V gave up 3 bases and J gave up 3 bases; unmatched junction bases: 15. The CDR3 extends over 18 amino acids. The CDR3 reads CAISDSHPEREFTDTQYF. Here the CDR3 DNA reads TGTGCCATCAGTGACTCCCACCCCGAGCGGGAATTTACAGATACGCAGTATTTT.

This clone was counted between two and nine times. The chain links TRBV7-3 to TRBJ2-2, with D possibly matching TRBD1 (6 bases). Germline assignment: CDR1 SGHTA and CDR2 FQGTGA. This CDR3 is built from 14 residues. V dropped 3 bases and J dropped 1 base, with 6 bases sitting between them. The CDR3 DNA sequence: TGTGCCAGCAGCTTGGACAGGAACACCGGGGAGCTGTTTTTT. It codes for CASSLDRNTGELFF. Full variable domain (outside the CDR3, taken from reference TRBV7-3 and TRBJ2-2): GAGVSQTPSNKVTEKGKYVELRCDPISGHTALYWYRQSLGQGPEFLIYFQGTGAADDSGLPNDRFFAVRPEGSVSTLKIQRTERGDSAVYLCASSLDRNTGELFFGEGSRLTVL.

The table lists this clone with a count of one. The chain has TRBV18 and TRBJ1-1, with 9 bases matching TRBD1. The CDR3 has 15 amino acids. In germline, CDR1 is KGHSH, CDR2 LQKENI. After removal of 3 bases from V and 11 bases from J, the junction contained 13 bases not matched to a gene. The CDR3 reads CASSPRPGDRGLAFF. CDR3 bases: TGTGCCAGCTCACCCAGACCTGGCGACAGGGGGTTGGCTTTCTTT.

This clone was detected only once. V and J are TRBV6-1 and TRBJ2-6, with unresolved D. The V end lost 2 bases, the J end lost 2 bases, and 10 bases lay between the germline ends. Per the germline V gene, CDR1 is MNHNS and CDR2 is SASEGT. The CDR3 is 16 amino acids. The CDR3 reads CASSEMLGAGANVLTF. For the CDR3, the DNA is TGTGCCAGCAGTGAAATGTTAGGAGCTGGGGCCAACGTCCTGACTTTC.

V usage is TRBV7-2 and J usage is TRBJ2-5; D gene unclear. CDR1 and CDR2 from the germline V gene are SGHTA and FQGNSA. Trimming cost V 5 bases and J 7 bases, with 14 bases left between them. This CDR3 region has 13 residues. CDR3 DNA: TGTGCCAGCAGCCGCGACTCGTGGGGGACCCAGTACTTC. Protein sequence: CASSRDSWGTQYF.

This clone was counted only a few times. The genes are TRBV6-5 and TRBJ1-3; possible D gene TRBD1, 5 bases. Germline lookup yields CDR1 MNHEY and CDR2 SVGAGI. The CDR3 totals 15 residues. The ends were cut back, 10 bases at V and 0 bases at J, with 16 bases in the middle. The CDR3 DNA is TGTGCCACGAGAGGGGTCTTAGCCTCTGGAAACACCATATATTTT. Translated, it gives CATRGVLASGNTIYF.

The rearrangement joins TRBV27 to TRBJ2-7; a possible D gene is TRBD2 (6 bases). V was clipped by 6 bases and J by 9 bases, with 18 bases between them. Germline V gene sequence: CDR1 MNHEY, CDR2 SMNVEV (reference sequence). The CDR3 consists of 13 residues. In DNA, the CDR3 is TGTGCCAGCAGCCGGGACTCCCTTTTGGCGCAGTACTTC. Amino acids: CASSRDSLLAQYF.

This clone occurred many times. Other DNA sequences from this sample encode an identical CDR3 as well. The J gene is TRBJ2-3, the V gene TRBV28; possible D gene TRBD2, 6 bases. The CDR3 sequence is 14 residues long. Trimming took off 3 bases at V and 2 bases at J, with 9 bases between the two ends. Germline CDR1 is MDHEN and CDR2 is SYDVKM. The CDR3 loop is CASSLGLFTDTQYF. The CDR3 DNA reads as TGTGCCAGCAGTTTGGGACTTTTCACAGATACGCAGTATTTT.

This clone was detected a few times. CDR3 in DNA: TGTGCCAGCAGTGAAACCAACCTCGGCAATGAGCAGTTCTTC. This gives the protein CASSETNLGNEQFF. This chain joins TRBV6-1 and TRBJ2-1; no definite D call. V was pared by 2 bases and J by 6 bases, with 11 bases between. Germline-derived CDR1 and CDR2 are MNHNS and SASEGT. This CDR3 contains 14 residues.

This clone was counted a few times. The CDR3 loop is CASRLAHVTGGIGYTF. Here the CDR3 DNA reads TGTGCAAGTCGCTTAGCGCACGTGACAGGGGGCATCGGCTACACCTTC. V gene TRBV12-2 combines with J gene TRBJ1-2; whether TRBD1, the table's D call, matches the DNA was not checked. TRBV12-2 is a known pseudogene. The CDR3 length is 16 residues.

This rearrangement joins TRBV5-1 to TRBJ2-7; TRBD1 agrees at 7 bases. The V segment lost 0 bases and the J segment 1 base; nucleotides outside the gene matches: 4. The CDR3 has 15 amino acids. Germline CDR1 and CDR2: SGHRS and YFSETQ. In DNA, the CDR3 is TGCGCCAGCAGCTTGGTAACAGGGGATTCCTACGAGCAGTACTTC. It translates to CASSLVTGDSYEQYF.

CDR3: CASSILLGPQFF. As DNA, the CDR3 is TGTGCCAGTAGTATCCTACTAGGGCCCCAGTTCTTC. The chain couples TRBV19 to TRBJ2-1, with a possible D match to TRBD2 (5 bases). CDR3 length equals 12 residues. CDR1 and CDR2 (germline): LNHDA, SQIVND (reference sequence). Between the trimmed V and J ends, which lost 3 bases and 13 bases, there was a span of 13 bases.

V usage is TRBV19 and J usage is TRBJ1-5; D is ambiguous. The ends were cut back, 9 bases at V and 5 bases at J, with 11 bases in the middle. Germline-derived CDR1 and CDR2 are LNHDA and SQIVND (reference sequence). The CDR3 covers 12 residues. CDR3 coding DNA: TGTGCCAGCCAGTTTATTCATCAGCCCCAGCATTTT. Its protein product is CASQFIHQPQHF. Full variable domain (outside the CDR3, taken from reference TRBV19 and TRBJ1-5): DGGITQSPKYLFRKEGQNVTLSCEQNLNHDAMYWYRQDPGQGLRLIYYSQIVNDFQKGDIAEGYSVSREKKESFPLTVTSAQKNPTAFYLCASQFIHQPQHFGDGTRLSIL.

This clone has more than one count but fewer than ten. The chain is built from TRBV6-5 and TRBJ2-2; D is perhaps TRBD2 (6 bases). The CDR3 is 16 amino acids. Trimming cost V 4 bases and J 0 bases, with 12 bases left between them. The germline V gene has CDR1 MNHEY and CDR2 SVGAGI. The CDR3 region is CASSSSSGPNTGELFF. DNA of the CDR3: TGTGCCAGCAGTTCAAGTAGCGGCCCGAACACCGGGGAGCTGTTTTTT.

This clone appeared once. The gene calls are TRBV29-1 and TRBJ2-5, with TRBD2 identical over 7 bases. The last part of the DNA fits TRBJ2-7 better; the J call may be wrong. Germline lookup yields CDR1 SQVTM and CDR2 ANQGSEA. The CDR3 runs to 13 residues. The CDR3 region is CSAFGLGGHEQYF. DNA for the CDR3: TGCAGCGCCTTCGGACTAGGAGGTCACGAGCAGTACTTC.

The V gene is TRBV5-1, the J gene TRBJ1-4; no clear D gene. V lost 7 bases to trimming and J lost 8 bases, with 15 bases between them. The CDR3 totals 13 residues. Per germline, CDR1 SGHRS and CDR2 YFSETQ. The CDR3 sequence is CASRDGTGEKLFF. CDR3 DNA: TGCGCCAGCCGCGACGGAACGGGAGAAAAACTGTTTTTT.

The chain recombines TRBV7-9 with TRBJ1-1; possible D gene TRBD1, 6 bases. The germline CDR1 and CDR2 sequences are SEHNR and FQNEAQ (reference sequence). Trimming removed 3 bases from V and 9 bases from J, with 20 bases in between. The CDR3 covers 15 residues. The CDR3 DNA sequence: TGTGCCAGCAGCTTCGTACAGGGTCGGCGAGTGCAAGCTTTCTTT. Protein product: CASSFVQGRRVQAFF.

V usage is TRBV2 and J usage is TRBJ2-1; TRBD2 aligns across 7 bases. The germline gives CDR1 SNHLY, CDR2 FYNNEI. With 6 bases clipped from V and 4 bases from J, the junction kept 6 bases outside the gene matches. The CDR3 length is 14 residues. The CDR3 spells CASRGTTPYNEQFF. CDR3 DNA sequence: TGTGCCAGCAGGGGGACTACCCCGTACAATGAGCAGTTCTTC. The whole variable domain, remainder taken from reference TRBV2 and TRBJ2-1, is EPEVTQTPSHQVTQMGQEVILRCVPISNHLYFYWYRQILGQKVEFLVSFYNNEISEKSEIFDDQFSVERPDGSNFTLKIRSTKLEDSAMYFCASRGTTPYNEQFFGPGTRLTVL.

This clone came up once. The chain couples TRBV28 to TRBJ2-3; TRBD2 might be the D (5 bases). CDR3 length equals 14 residues. Germline CDR1 and CDR2: MDHEN and SYDVKM. V lost 2 bases and J lost 0, with 6 bases in between. In DNA, the CDR3 is TGTGCCAGCAGTTTAACTAGGAGCACAGATACGCAGTATTTT. Its protein is CASSLTRSTDTQYF.

This chain connects TRBV5-1 to TRBJ1-2; TRBD1 might be the D (6 bases). Trimming removed 1 base at V and 6 bases at J, with 10 bases between. Germline CDR1 reads SGHRS; CDR2 reads YFSETQ. There are 13 residues in the CDR3. The CDR3, as DNA: TGCGCCAGCAGCTTGCCGGGGGCCGATGGCTACACCTTC. This translates into CASSLPGADGYTF.

V is TRBV11-2 and J is TRBJ1-1, with 8 nucleotides matching TRBD1. CDR1 and CDR2 from the germline V gene are SGHAT and FQNNGV. The CDR3 has 15 residues. The J segment lost 6 bases and the V segment lost 1 base, leaving 7 bases of the junction unmatched. The CDR3 nucleotides are TGTGCCAGCAGCTTAGTCGACAGGGGTTTAGCTGAAGCTTTCTTT. It codes for CASSLVDRGLAEAFF.

This chain links TRBV5-1 with TRBJ2-7, with TRBD1 matching over 7 bases. The CDR3 sequence is 14 residues long. Germline V gene data show CDR1 as SGHRS and CDR2 as YFSETQ. The V and J ends lost 4 bases and 2 bases, in that order; junction bases with no gene match: 6. This CDR3 is CASSTRDSTYEQYF. DNA for the CDR3: TGCGCCAGCAGCACCCGGGACAGTACCTACGAGCAGTACTTC.